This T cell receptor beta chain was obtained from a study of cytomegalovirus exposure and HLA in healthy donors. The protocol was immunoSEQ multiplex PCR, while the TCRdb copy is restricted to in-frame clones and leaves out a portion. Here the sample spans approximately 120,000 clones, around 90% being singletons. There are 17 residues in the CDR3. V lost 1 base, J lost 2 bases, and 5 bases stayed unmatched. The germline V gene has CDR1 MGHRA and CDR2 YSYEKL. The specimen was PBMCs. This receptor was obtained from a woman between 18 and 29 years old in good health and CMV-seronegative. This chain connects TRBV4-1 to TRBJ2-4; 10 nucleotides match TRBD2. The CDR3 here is CASSQVLAGVTKNIQYF. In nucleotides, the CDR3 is TGCGCCAGCAGCCAAGTTCTAGCGGGGGTGACCAAAAACATTCAGTACTTC.